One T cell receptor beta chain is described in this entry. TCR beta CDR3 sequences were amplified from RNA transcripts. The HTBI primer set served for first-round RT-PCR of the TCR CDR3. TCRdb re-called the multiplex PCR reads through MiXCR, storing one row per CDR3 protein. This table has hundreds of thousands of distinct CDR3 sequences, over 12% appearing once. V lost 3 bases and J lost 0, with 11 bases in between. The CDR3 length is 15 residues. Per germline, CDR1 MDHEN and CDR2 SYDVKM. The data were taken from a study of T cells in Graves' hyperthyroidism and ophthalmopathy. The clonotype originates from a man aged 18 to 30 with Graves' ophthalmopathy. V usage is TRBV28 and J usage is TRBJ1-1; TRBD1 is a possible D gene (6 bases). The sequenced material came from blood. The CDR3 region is CASSLGGAMNTEAFF. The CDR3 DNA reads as TGTGCCAGCAGTTTGGGGGGCGCGATGAACACTGAAGCTTTCTTT.